The subject of this entry is one T cell receptor (beta chain). Sequencing was performed with immunoSEQ multiplex PCR; in TCRdb, only in-frame clones are kept and a portion is missing. The table records about 170,000 clones, almost 85% of them present only once. The data stem from a study of blood T cell repertoires in COVID-19. In germline, CDR1 is SEHNR, CDR2 FQNEAQ (reference sequence). This CDR3 region has 16 residues. V was pared by 4 bases and J by 1 base, with 14 bases between. This TCR was sampled from a woman over 75 with acute or convalescent COVID-19. This chain connects TRBV7-9 to TRBJ2-1; D is possibly TRBD2 (7 bases). The specimen was peripheral blood. CDR3 region: CASSSWGRGSYNEQFF. CDR3 sequence (DNA): TGTGCCAGCAGCTCGTGGGGGAGGGGGTCCTACAATGAGCAGTTCTTC.